This T cell receptor beta chain was captured by sequencing in a study of blood T cell repertoires in COVID-19. Study details: Samples taken during acute and convalescent COVID-19 were collected in the United States, Italy and Spain.

Some clones are missing from TCRdb's copy, which holds only in-frame ones; the method was immunoSEQ multiplex PCR. The sample has 110,000 or so clones; about 85% are singletons. With 5 bases clipped from V and 13 bases from J, the junction kept 13 bases outside the gene matches. In germline, CDR1 is SGHTA, CDR2 FQGNSA. This CDR3 has 15 residues. V is TRBV7-2 and J is TRBJ2-5; TRBD2 matches 13 bases. The clonotype was recovered from a woman aged 60 to 75 with COVID-19, enrolled during active disease. The sample comprised peripheral blood. The CDR3 is CASSLRGTSGDPGYF. Here the CDR3 DNA reads TGTGCCAGCAGCCTTCGCGGGACTAGCGGGGACCCCGGGTACTTC.